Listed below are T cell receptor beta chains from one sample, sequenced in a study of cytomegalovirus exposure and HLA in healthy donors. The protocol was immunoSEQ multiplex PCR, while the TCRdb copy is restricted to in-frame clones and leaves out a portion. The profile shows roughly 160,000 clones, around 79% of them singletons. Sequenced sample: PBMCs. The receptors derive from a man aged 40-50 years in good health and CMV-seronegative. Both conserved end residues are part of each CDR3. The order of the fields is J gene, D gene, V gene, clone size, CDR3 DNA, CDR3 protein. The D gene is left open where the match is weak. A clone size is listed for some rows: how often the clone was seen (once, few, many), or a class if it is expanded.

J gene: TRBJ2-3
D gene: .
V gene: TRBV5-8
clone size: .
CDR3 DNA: TGTGCCAGCAGCCGACGCACAGGGTTCACAGATACGCAGTATTTT
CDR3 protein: CASSRRTGFTDTQYF

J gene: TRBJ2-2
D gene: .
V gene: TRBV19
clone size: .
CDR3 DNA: TGTGCCAGTAGCACGCCGGGACTTCACACCGGGGAGCTGTTTTTT
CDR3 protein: CASSTPGLHTGELFF

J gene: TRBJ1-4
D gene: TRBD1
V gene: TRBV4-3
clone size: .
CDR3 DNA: TGCGCCAGCAGCTTACGGACAGGGTCTAATGAAAAACTGTTTTTT
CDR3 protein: CASSLRTGSNEKLFF

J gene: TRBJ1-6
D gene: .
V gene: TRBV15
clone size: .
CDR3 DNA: TGTGCCACCAGCAGAGAGGGGGCGGGTTCACCCCTCCACTTT
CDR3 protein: CATSREGAGSPLHF

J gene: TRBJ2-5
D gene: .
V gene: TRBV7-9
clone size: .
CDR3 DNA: TGTGCCAGCAGCTTGAAAGGGGCGGGGGCCGCATCTGGGACCCAGTACTTC
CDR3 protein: CASSLKGAGAASGTQYF

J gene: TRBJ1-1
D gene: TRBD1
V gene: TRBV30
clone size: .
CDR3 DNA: TGTGCCTGGAAGGGACAGGGGGTTCTGAAAACTGAAGCTTTCTTT
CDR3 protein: CAWKGQGVLKTEAFF

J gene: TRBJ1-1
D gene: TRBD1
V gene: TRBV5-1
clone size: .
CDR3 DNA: TGCGCCAGCAGGACCGGGACAGGGAACACTGAAGCTTTCTTT
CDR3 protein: CASRTGTGNTEAFF

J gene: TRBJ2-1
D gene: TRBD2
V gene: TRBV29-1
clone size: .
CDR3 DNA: TGCAGCGTTGGGGGCGGGGGGGCCTACAATGAGCAGTTCTTC
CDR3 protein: CSVGGGGAYNEQFF

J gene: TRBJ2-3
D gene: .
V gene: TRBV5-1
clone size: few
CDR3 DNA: TGCGCCAGCAGAATAGGGCCTAGCGCCACAGATACGCAGTATTTT
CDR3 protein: CASRIGPSATDTQYF

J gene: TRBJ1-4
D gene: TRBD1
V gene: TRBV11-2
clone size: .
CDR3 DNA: TGTGCCAGCAGCCACCCTGGAGGGGACAGGGGGGGAACTAATGAAAAACTGTTTTTT
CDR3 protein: CASSHPGGDRGGTNEKLFF

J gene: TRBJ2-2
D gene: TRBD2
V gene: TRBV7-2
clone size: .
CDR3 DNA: TGTGCCAGCAGACCGGGACTACCGAACACCGGGGAGCTGTTTTTT
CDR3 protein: CASRPGLPNTGELFF

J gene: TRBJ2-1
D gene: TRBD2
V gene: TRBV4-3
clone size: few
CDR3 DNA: TGCGCCAGCAGCCTTAAGCCCGGGACTAGCGGTAATGAGCAGTTCTTC
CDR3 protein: CASSLKPGTSGNEQFF

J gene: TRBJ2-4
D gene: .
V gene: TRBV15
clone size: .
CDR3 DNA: TGTGCCACCAGCGGAATGGTAACTATAGCCAAAAACATTCAGTACTTC
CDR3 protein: CATSGMVTIAKNIQYF

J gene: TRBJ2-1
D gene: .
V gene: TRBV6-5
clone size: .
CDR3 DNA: TGTGCCAGCAGTTACGACGGGGACAATGAGCAGTTCTTC
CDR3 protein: CASSYDGDNEQFF

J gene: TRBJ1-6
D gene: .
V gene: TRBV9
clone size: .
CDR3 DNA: TGTGCCAGCAGCGTAAGTGGGCAAAGTTCACCCCTCCACTTT
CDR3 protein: CASSVSGQSSPLHF

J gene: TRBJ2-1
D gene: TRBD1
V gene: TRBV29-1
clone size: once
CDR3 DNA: TGCAGCGTTCCGGGACAGGGACGCGGTGAGCAGTTCTTC
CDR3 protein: CSVPGQGRGEQFF

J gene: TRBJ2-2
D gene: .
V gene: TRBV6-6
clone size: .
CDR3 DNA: TGTGCCAGCAGTTATAGGGGCACCGGGGAGCTGTTTTTT
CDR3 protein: CASSYRGTGELFF

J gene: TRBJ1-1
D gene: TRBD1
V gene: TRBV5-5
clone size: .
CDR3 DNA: TGTGCCAGCAGCTTACAGGGGGTGAACTCTGAAGCTTTCTTT
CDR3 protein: CASSLQGVNSEAFF

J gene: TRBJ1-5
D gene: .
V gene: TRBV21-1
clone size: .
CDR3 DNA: TGTGCCAGCCCCAGCGGCAGGGGGCAGGATCAGCCCCAGCATTTT
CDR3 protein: CASPSGRGQDQPQHF

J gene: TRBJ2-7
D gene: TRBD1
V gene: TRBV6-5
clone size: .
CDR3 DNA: TGTGCCAGCGGATCCGGGACAGGGGGTTCCTACGAGCAGTACTTC
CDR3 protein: CASGSGTGGSYEQYF

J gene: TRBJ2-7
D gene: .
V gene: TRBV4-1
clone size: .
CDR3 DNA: TGCGCCAGCAGCCAAGGACAGGTCTCCTACGAGCAGTACTTC
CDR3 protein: CASSQGQVSYEQYF

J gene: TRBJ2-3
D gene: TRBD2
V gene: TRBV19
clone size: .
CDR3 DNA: TGTGCCAGTTCCTCGGGGGGGCTGGCAGATACGCAGTATTTT
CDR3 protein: CASSSGGLADTQYF

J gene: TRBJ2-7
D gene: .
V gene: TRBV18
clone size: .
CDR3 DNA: TGTGCCAGCTCACGGGGGGGCGACGAGCAGTACTTC
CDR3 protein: CASSRGGDEQYF

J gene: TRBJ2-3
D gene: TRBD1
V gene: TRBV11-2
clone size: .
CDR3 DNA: TGTGCCAGCAGCTTAGGGACAGGGGGCGCAGATACGCAGTATTTT
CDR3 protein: CASSLGTGGADTQYF

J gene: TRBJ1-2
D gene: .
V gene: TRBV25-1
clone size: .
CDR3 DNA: TGTGCCAGCAGTGGGGGGGTCAATGGCTACACCTTC
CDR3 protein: CASSGGVNGYTF

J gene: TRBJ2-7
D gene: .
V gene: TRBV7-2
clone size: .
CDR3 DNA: TGTGCCAGCAGCTCCTGGGGGCAGACCTACGAGCAGTACTTC
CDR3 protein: CASSSWGQTYEQYF

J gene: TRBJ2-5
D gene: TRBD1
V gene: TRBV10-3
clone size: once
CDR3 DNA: TGTGCCATCAGCCCCGGGACAGGGAAAGAGACCCAGTACTTC
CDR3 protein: CAISPGTGKETQYF

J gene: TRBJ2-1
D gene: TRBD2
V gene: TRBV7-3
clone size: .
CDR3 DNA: TGTGCCAGCAGCCCTGGACTAGCGGGGGGGCAAAATGAGCAGTTCTTC
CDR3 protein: CASSPGLAGGQNEQFF

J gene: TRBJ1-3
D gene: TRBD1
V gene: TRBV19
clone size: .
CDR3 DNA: TGTGCCAGTAGCTACGACAGGGTTGCTGGAAACACCATATATTTT
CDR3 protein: CASSYDRVAGNTIYF

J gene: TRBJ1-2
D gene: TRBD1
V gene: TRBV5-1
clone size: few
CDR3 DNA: TGCGCCAGCAGCTTCGGAGAGGGGGCTAGTTATGGCTACACCTTC
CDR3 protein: CASSFGEGASYGYTF

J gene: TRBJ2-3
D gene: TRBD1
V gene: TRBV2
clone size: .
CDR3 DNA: TGTGCCAGTCAGGGACAGATCACAGATACGCAGTATTTT
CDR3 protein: CASQGQITDTQYF

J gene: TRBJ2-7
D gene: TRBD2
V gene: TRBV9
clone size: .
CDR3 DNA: TGTGCCAGCAGCGTAGAGATAGCGGGGGTGTTAGGGGAGCAGTACTTC
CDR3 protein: CASSVEIAGVLGEQYF

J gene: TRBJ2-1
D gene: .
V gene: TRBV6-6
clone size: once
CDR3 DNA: TGTGCCAGCAGTTACTCCGACTACTGGCAGTTCTTC
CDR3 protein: CASSYSDYWQFF

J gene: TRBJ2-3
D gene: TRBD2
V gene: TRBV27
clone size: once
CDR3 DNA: TGTGCCAGCAGTATCGCGGGGGGGCAATACAGAGATACGCAGTATTTT
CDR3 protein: CASSIAGGQYRDTQYF

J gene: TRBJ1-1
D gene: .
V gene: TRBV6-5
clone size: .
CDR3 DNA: TGTGCCAGCAGTTACACTCGACAGACTGAAGCTTTCTTT
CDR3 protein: CASSYTRQTEAFF

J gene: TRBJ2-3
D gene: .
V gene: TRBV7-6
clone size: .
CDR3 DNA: TGTGCCAGCAGCTCCGGCAGGGAACCAGATACGCAGTATTTT
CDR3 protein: CASSSGREPDTQYF

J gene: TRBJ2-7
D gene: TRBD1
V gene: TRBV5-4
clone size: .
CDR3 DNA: TGTGCCAGCAGCCCGGCAGGGGGCTGGAACGAGCAGTACTTC
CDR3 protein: CASSPAGGWNEQYF

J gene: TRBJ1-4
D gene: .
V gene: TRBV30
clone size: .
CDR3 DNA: TGTGCCTTCGCAGGTGGGGGCGCAACTAATGAAAAACTGTTTTTT
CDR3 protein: CAFAGGGATNEKLFF

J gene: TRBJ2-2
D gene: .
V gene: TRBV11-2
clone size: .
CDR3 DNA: TGTGCCAGCAGCTGGACAGGGCGGGGGACCGGGGAGCTGTTTTTT
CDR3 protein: CASSWTGRGTGELFF

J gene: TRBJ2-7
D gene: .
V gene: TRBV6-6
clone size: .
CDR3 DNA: TGTGCCAGCAGTAAGCATCCCTCCCGGGGATACGAGCAGTACTTC
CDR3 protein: CASSKHPSRGYEQYF

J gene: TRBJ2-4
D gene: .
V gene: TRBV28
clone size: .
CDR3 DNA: TGTGCCAGCAGTTTGTCGTTTGCCAAAAACATTCAGTACTTC
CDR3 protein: CASSLSFAKNIQYF

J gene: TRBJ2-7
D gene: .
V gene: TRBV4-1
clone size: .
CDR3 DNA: TGCGCCAGCAGCCAAGGGACACAAGGCTACGAGCAGTACTTC
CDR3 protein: CASSQGTQGYEQYF

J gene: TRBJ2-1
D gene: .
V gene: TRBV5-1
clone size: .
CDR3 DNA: TGCGCCAGCACTGATCAGGGGAACGGCTACAATGAGCAGTTCTTC
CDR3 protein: CASTDQGNGYNEQFF

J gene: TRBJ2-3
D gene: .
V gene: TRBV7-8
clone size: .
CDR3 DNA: TGTGCCAGCAGCCCGAGGAGGTCGGGACTCAGCACAGATACGCAGTATTTT
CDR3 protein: CASSPRRSGLSTDTQYF

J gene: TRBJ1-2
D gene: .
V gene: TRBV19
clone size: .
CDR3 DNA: TGTGCCAGTAGAGGCAGGGCCCATGGCTACACCTTC
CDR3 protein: CASRGRAHGYTF

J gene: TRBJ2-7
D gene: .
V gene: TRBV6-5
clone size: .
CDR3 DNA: TGTGCCAGCAGTTACGACAGGACGGCCAACGAGCAGTACTTC
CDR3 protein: CASSYDRTANEQYF

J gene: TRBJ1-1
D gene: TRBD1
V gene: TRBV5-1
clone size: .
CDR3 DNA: TGCGCCAGCAGCAAAGGACAGGGAGAAGCTTTCTTT
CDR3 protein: CASSKGQGEAFF

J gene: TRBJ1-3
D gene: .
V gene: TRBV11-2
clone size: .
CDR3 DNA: TGTGCCAGCAGCCACTTCTCTGGAAACACCATATATTTT
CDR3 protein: CASSHFSGNTIYF

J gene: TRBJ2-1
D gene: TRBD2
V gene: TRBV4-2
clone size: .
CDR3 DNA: TGTGCCAGCAGCCAAGAAGTTGGAGCGGGGGGGCCCAGTGAGCAGTTCTTC
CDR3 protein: CASSQEVGAGGPSEQFF

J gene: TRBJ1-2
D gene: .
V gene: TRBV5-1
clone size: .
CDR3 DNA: TGCGCCAGCAGCTCCGACACCCCAGGGGATGGCTACACCTTC
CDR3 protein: CASSSDTPGDGYTF

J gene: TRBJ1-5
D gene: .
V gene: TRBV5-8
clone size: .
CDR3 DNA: TGTGCCAGCAGCCCGGTCGTCAATCAGCCCCAGCATTTT
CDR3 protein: CASSPVVNQPQHF

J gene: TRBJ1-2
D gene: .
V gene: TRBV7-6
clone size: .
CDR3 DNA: TGTGCCAGCAGCTTAGTTCCGGGCACAGGGAATGGCTACACCTTC
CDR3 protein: CASSLVPGTGNGYTF

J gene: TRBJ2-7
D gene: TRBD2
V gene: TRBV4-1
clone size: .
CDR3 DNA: TGCGCCAGCAGCCGCATCGCAGCGGGGGGGCCCAACGAGCAGTACTTC
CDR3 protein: CASSRIAAGGPNEQYF